One and the same sample provided the 8 T cell receptor beta chains below, sequenced in a study of T cells in Graves' hyperthyroidism and ophthalmopathy. Amplification targeted TCR beta CDR3 regions from RNA transcripts. First-round RT-PCR of the TCR CDR3 relied on the HTBI primer set. Each CDR3 protein gets one entry after TCRdb re-called the multiplex PCR reads with MiXCR. The table has under 600,000 distinct CDR3 sequences, 15% to 20% seen once. The sequenced sample consisted of blood. Receptor source: a woman aged 40 to 55 with Graves' ophthalmopathy.

This clonotype was recorded at least ten times. Written as DNA, the CDR3 is TGCAGTGCTAGTAGGACCGTTACCTACGAGCAGTACTTC. Amino acid sequence: CSASRTVTYEQYF. The chain recombines TRBV20-1 with TRBJ2-7, with unresolved D. The length of the CDR3 is 13 residues. Germline V gives CDR1 DFQATT, CDR2 SNEGSKA (reference sequence). V was pared by 3 bases and J by 2 bases, with 11 bases between.

This clonotype was detected once. V and J are TRBV20-1 and TRBJ2-2; no firm D call. CDR1 is DFQATT, CDR2 SNEGSKA, per germline (reference sequence). V was trimmed by 0 bases and J by 1 base, leaving 9 bases between them. The CDR3 is made up of 15 amino acids. The CDR3 DNA reads TGCAGTGCTAGAGATTCTCCAGGGAACACCGGGGAGCTGTTTTTT. It specifies CSARDSPGNTGELFF.

The sample holds many counts of this clonotype. The chain couples TRBV28 to TRBJ1-1; D is unclear. CDR1 and CDR2 (germline): MDHEN, SYDVKM. The V end lost 4 bases, the J end lost 4 bases, and 13 bases lay between the germline ends. The CDR3 has 14 amino acids. CDR3 loop: CASSSPRGTTEAFF. CDR3 bases: TGTGCCAGCAGTTCCCCCCGAGGTACCACTGAAGCTTTCTTT.

Many counts were recorded for this clonotype. The rearrangement joins TRBV28 to TRBJ2-2; TRBD2 matches at 7 bases. The CDR3 is made up of 15 amino acids. J gave up 4 bases and V 7 bases, and 9 bases lay outside the gene matches. Per the germline V gene, CDR1 is MDHEN and CDR2 is SYDVKM. The CDR3 here is CASIEGAGVTGELFF. The CDR3 coding sequence is TGTGCCAGCATCGAAGGCGCGGGAGTCACCGGGGAGCTGTTTTTT.

The chain uses TRBV10-3 and TRBJ2-7, with a possible D match to TRBD2 (6 bases). Looked up from germline, CDR1 is ENHRY and CDR2 is SYGVKD. The ends were cut back, 10 bases at V and 5 bases at J, with 21 bases in the middle. The CDR3 has 14 residues. The CDR3 DNA follows: TGTGCCACCGGGGCGGAGGGGAAGGGGAACGAGCAGTACTTC. Protein: CATGAEGKGNEQYF.

This clonotype was counted at least ten times. The V and J genes are TRBV7-2 and TRBJ2-1, with 10 positions matching TRBD2. CDR1 and CDR2 (germline): SGHTA, FQGNSA. The CDR3 spans 14 residues. The trim removed 4 bases at V and 8 bases at J, leaving 5 bases unmatched. In DNA, the CDR3 is TGTGCCAGCAGCTCGCAGCGGGGGGGCCATGAGCAGTTCTTC. This sequence encodes CASSSQRGGHEQFF.

This clonotype showed up many times. The chain combines TRBV7-2 with TRBJ2-1; D may be TRBD1 (6 bases). With 1 base removed from V and 1 base from J, the gap between germline ends came to 17 bases. Germline CDR1 and CDR2: SGHTA and FQGNSA. This CDR3 spans 18 amino acids. In nucleotides, the CDR3 is TGTGCCAGCAGCTTAGAGTATTCAGGGGCGAGGTCCTACAATGAGCAGTTCTTC. It is translated as CASSLEYSGARSYNEQFF.

This clonotype was seen more than once but under ten times. The rearrangement uses TRBV2 and TRBJ1-4; weak D call: TRBD1 (5 bases). The CDR3 extends over 13 amino acids. Germline V gene data show CDR1 as SNHLY and CDR2 as FYNNEI. V shed 7 bases and J shed 6 bases, with 12 bases lying between them. DNA for the CDR3: TGTGCCAGCAATCGCGGGGGGTATGAAAAACTGTTTTTT. Translated, it gives CASNRGGYEKLFF.